Presented here are 26 T cell receptor beta chains from one specimen sequenced in a study of vaccination and CD4 T cells after COVID-19. An Oncomine TCR Beta short-read assay was used to sequence the DNA from cultured CD4+ T cells. Each CDR3 protein is one row after TCRdb ran MiXCR on the PCR reads. This sample has around 13,000 distinct CDR3 sequences, with less than 70% found just once. What these receptors recognize is not known. Treatment of the sample: approximately 9-day PBMC culture with coronavirus spike peptide pools or control peptides (ViraFEST assay). Sequenced material: CD4+ T cells from blood, cultured in vitro. These TCRs come from a human donor who had recovered from COVID-19.

The chain recombines TRBV24-1 with TRBJ2-1; D uncertain. Germline CDR1 reads KGHDR; CDR2 reads SFDVKD. The CDR3 runs 13 residues. Trimming stripped 5 bases from V and 2 bases from J, with 6 bases between. The CDR3 reads CATSGRTYNEQFF. CDR3 sequence (DNA): TGTGCCACCAGTGGTCGCACCTACAATGAGCAGTTCTTC.

This chain uses TRBV5-6 with TRBJ2-3; unclear D gene. Germline V gene data show CDR1 as SGHDT and CDR2 as YYEEEE. The germline V and J ends were trimmed by 5 bases and 0 bases, with 13 bases remaining between them. The CDR3 is 15 amino acids. CDR3 DNA sequence: TGTGCCAGCAGTGCTACTCTTTTCAGCACAGATACGCAGTATTTT. This sequence encodes CASSATLFSTDTQYF.

Judged by abundance, this clonotype is medium-sized (0.01 to 0.1%). The rearrangement joins TRBV6-1 to TRBJ1-5; perhaps TRBD1 as D (5 bases). The CDR3 runs to 16 residues. V lost 4 bases, J lost 4 bases, and 17 bases lay in between. In germline, CDR1 is MNHNS, CDR2 SASEGT. As DNA, the CDR3 is TGTGCCAGCAGTGCCCTTTTGAAGGGGAGAAATCAGCCCCAGCATTTT. Protein: CASSALLKGRNQPQHF.

The rearrangement uses TRBV20-1 and TRBJ1-2; D not resolved. The CDR3 runs 13 residues. Trimming removed 0 bases from V and 4 bases from J, with 9 bases in between. Germline CDR1 is DFQATT and CDR2 is SNEGSKA (reference sequence). The CDR3, as DNA: TGCAGTGCTAGAGATGGAGTCAGCTATGGCTACACCTTC. This codes for CSARDGVSYGYTF.

This chain joins TRBV20-1 and TRBJ2-3; the match to TRBD2 covers 10 bases. Per germline, CDR1 DFQATT and CDR2 SNEGSKA (reference sequence). Trimming removed 1 base from V and 3 bases from J; junction bases left unmatched: 4. The CDR3 extends over 15 amino acids. CDR3 residues: CSARAGLAETDTQYF. The CDR3 nucleotides are TGCAGTGCTAGAGCCGGACTAGCGGAGACAGATACGCAGTATTTT.

This sequence joins TRBV20-1 and TRBJ2-1; 8 bases agree with TRBD2. The CDR3 sequence is 17 residues long. V lost 0 bases and J lost 2; bases outside the gene matches: 9. Germline V gives CDR1 DFQATT, CDR2 SNEGSKA (reference sequence). The CDR3, as DNA: TGCAGTGCTAGAGAAATTGCGGGAGGAGGGCCCTACAATGAGCAGTTCTTC. Amino acid sequence: CSAREIAGGGPYNEQFF.

This rearrangement joins TRBV20-1 to TRBJ2-3; TRBD1 agrees at 7 bases. In germline, CDR1 is DFQATT, CDR2 SNEGSKA (reference sequence). The J segment lost 0 bases and the V segment lost 6 bases, leaving 6 bases of the junction unmatched. There are 14 residues in the CDR3. CDR3 sequence (DNA): TGCAGTGCCCAGGGACAGCCTAGCACAGATACGCAGTATTTT. It codes for CSAQGQPSTDTQYF.

This chain links TRBV28 with TRBJ2-3; D is unclear. This CDR3 has 14 residues. V lost 3 bases and J lost 2, with 9 bases in between. Germline V lookup: CDR1 MDHEN, CDR2 SYDVKM. CDR3 sequence (DNA): TGTGCCAGCAGTTTGGATCGGCCCACAGATACGCAGTATTTT. Amino acids: CASSLDRPTDTQYF.

This clonotype is a singleton in its sample. The CDR3 DNA reads TGCGCCAGCAGCCAACCCCCGATGCCTAATATATACAATGAGCAGTTCTTC. Translation gives CASSQPPMPNIYNEQFF. The J gene is TRBJ2-1, the V gene TRBV4-1; no reliable D call. The CDR3 runs 17 residues. V was trimmed by 2 bases and J by 4 bases, leaving 18 bases between them. CDR1 and CDR2 (germline): MGHRA, YSYEKL.

This chain links TRBV7-2 with TRBJ2-1, with D uncertain. This CDR3 spans 11 amino acids. CDR1 and CDR2 (germline): SGHTA, FQGNSA. Between the trimmed V and J ends, which lost 3 bases and 5 bases, there was a span of 2 bases. The DNA for the CDR3 is TGTGCCAGCAGCTTTAACAATGAGCAGTTCTTC. The encoded protein is CASSFNNEQFF. The full variable domain, completed using reference TRBV7-2 and TRBJ2-1, is GAGVSQSPSNKVTEKGKDVELRCDPISGHTALYWYRQSLGQGLEFLIYFQGNSAPDKSGLPSDRFSAERTGGSVSTLTIQRTQQEDSAVYLCASSFNNEQFFGPGTRLTVL.

V and J are TRBV5-8 and TRBJ1-1; D not resolved. Germline CDR1 reads SGHTS; CDR2 reads YDEGEE. This CDR3 has 14 amino acids. V was shortened by 0 bases and J by 4 bases, with 10 bases between the two germline ends. The DNA of the CDR3 is TGTGCCAGCAGCTTGGCTACACAAACCACTGAAGCTTTCTTT. Amino acids: CASSLATQTTEAFF.

This clonotype was detected a few times. The chain has TRBV20-1 and TRBJ2-3; TRBD2 agrees at 16 bases. The germline V gene encodes CDR1 DFQATT and CDR2 SNEGSKA (reference sequence). With V trimmed by 5 bases and J by 3 bases, 11 bases remained unmatched. The CDR3 has 18 amino acids. Written as DNA, the CDR3 is TGCAGTGCTCCGGGACTAGCGGGAGGGAAGGCGTATACAGATACGCAGTATTTT. Its translation is CSAPGLAGGKAYTDTQYF.

The table lists this clonotype with a count of one. V gene TRBV2 combines with J gene TRBJ1-6; D not certain. CDR1 and CDR2 from the germline V gene are SNHLY and FYNNEI. This CDR3 comprises 14 residues. V lost 5 bases, J lost 8 bases, and 13 bases lay in between. CDR3 region: CASSRHRSDSPLHF. For the CDR3, the DNA is TGTGCCAGCAGTCGACACCGAAGTGATTCACCCCTCCACTTT.

The gene calls are TRBV2 and TRBJ2-3; 8 bases are shared with TRBD2. CDR1 and CDR2 from the germline V gene are SNHLY and FYNNEI. The CDR3 contains 15 residues. The trim removed 5 bases at V and 2 bases at J, leaving 6 bases unmatched. This CDR3 is CASSYGLAVTDTQYF. CDR3 in DNA: TGTGCCAGCAGTTACGGACTAGCAGTCACAGATACGCAGTATTTT.

In its sample, this clonotype was seen a few times. The DNA for the CDR3 is TGTGCCAGCAGTTACGAAGTGGGGAGTTCTCATGGCTACACCTTC. Protein sequence: CASSYEVGSSHGYTF. The chain uses TRBV6-5 and TRBJ1-2; D is undetermined. Trimming shortened V by 2 bases and J by 6 bases, and 16 bases separated the two germline ends. This CDR3 has 15 amino acids. CDR1 is MNHEY and CDR2 is SVGAGI in the germline V gene.

The V call is TRBV6-1, the J call TRBJ1-3; 8 bases line up with TRBD1. J gave up 2 bases and V 5 bases, and 2 bases lay outside the gene matches. Germline values: CDR1 MNHNS, CDR2 SASEGT. CDR3 length: 14 amino acids. DNA of the CDR3: TGTGCCAGCAGTCTGACAGGGGCTGGAAACACCATATATTTT. It is translated as CASSLTGAGNTIYF.

J is TRBJ2-1 and V is TRBV20-1, with TRBD2 matching 7 bases. Germline V gives CDR1 DFQATT, CDR2 SNEGSKA (reference sequence). The CDR3 is 15 residues long. With 2 bases clipped from V and 4 bases from J, the junction kept 8 bases outside the gene matches. The CDR3 coding sequence is TGCAGTGCTAGACTCGGGAGGACGGGATACAATGAGCAGTTCTTC. Translation: CSARLGRTGYNEQFF.

The chain uses TRBV5-1 and TRBJ1-6, with D hard to call. CDR1 and CDR2 from the germline V gene are SGHRS and YFSETQ. V was trimmed by 0 bases and J by 7 bases, leaving 8 bases between them. The CDR3 contains 14 residues. The CDR3: CASSLGTENSPLHF. CDR3 DNA sequence: TGCGCCAGCAGCTTGGGAACCGAAAATTCACCCCTCCACTTT.

This clonotype appeared a few times. The chain has TRBV7-2 and TRBJ1-5; D remains ambiguous. Germline loops: CDR1 SGHTA, CDR2 FQGNSA. The CDR3 length is 12 residues. Trimming removed 4 bases from V and 7 bases from J, with 8 bases in between. The CDR3 region is CASSSRGQPQHF. The CDR3 DNA sequence: TGTGCCAGCAGCTCCCGCGGGCAGCCCCAGCATTTT.

Only a few counts were recorded for this clonotype. The chain carries TRBV2 and TRBJ2-5; D is tentatively TRBD1 or TRBD2 (5 bases each). V lost 7 bases and J 4 bases, leaving 16 bases between the germline ends. The germline V gene encodes CDR1 SNHLY and CDR2 FYNNEI. CDR3 size: 14 residues. The CDR3 loop is CASNPGGPGETQYF. Here the CDR3 DNA reads TGTGCCAGCAACCCTGGGGGTCCAGGAGAGACCCAGTACTTC.

In this sample, this clonotype turned up a few times. This sequence joins TRBV20-1 and TRBJ2-3, with 13 bases that match TRBD2. Germline values: CDR1 DFQATT, CDR2 SNEGSKA (reference sequence). Germline trimming cut 3 bases from V and 4 bases from J; bases unmatched to any gene: 7. This CDR3 region has 16 residues. CDR3 coding DNA: TGCAGTGCTAGCCCTGGACTAGCGGGAGTCGCAGATACGCAGTATTTT. Translating gives CSASPGLAGVADTQYF.

The chain couples TRBV15 to TRBJ1-1, with TRBD1 as a possible D gene (6 bases). The CDR3 runs to 15 residues. The germline CDR1 and CDR2 sequences are LNHNV and YYDKDF (reference sequence). Trimming took 3 bases from V and 11 from J, leaving 22 bases between them. CDR3 loop: CATSSDPRGRIEAFF. In DNA form, the CDR3 reads TGTGCCACCAGCAGTGACCCCAGGGGCCGGATCGAGGCTTTCTTT.

This chain joins TRBV7-9 and TRBJ2-3; D is ambiguous. The CDR3 runs to 14 residues. Germline CDR1 is SEHNR and CDR2 is FQNEAQ (reference sequence). The V and J ends lost 5 bases and 3 bases respectively, with 12 bases between them. The CDR3 is CASSLGSMTDTQYF. The CDR3 DNA sequence: TGTGCCAGCAGCCTTGGGTCGATGACAGATACGCAGTATTTT.

CDR3 nucleotide sequence: TGTGCCAGCAAACTTGAGAACAGGGACCGGGCTTTCTTT. Translating it yields CASKLENRDRAFF. This chain links TRBV2 with TRBJ1-1, with TRBD1 as a possible D gene (6 bases). This CDR3 has 13 amino acids. Trimming cost V 7 bases and J 11 bases, with 20 bases left between them. Germline assignment: CDR1 SNHLY and CDR2 FYNNEI.

This clonotype was recorded a few times. The chain joins TRBV20-1 to TRBJ2-5; D possibly corresponds to TRBD2 (5 bases). The germline gives CDR1 DFQATT, CDR2 SNEGSKA (reference sequence). The CDR3 covers 15 residues. Trimming left V 2 bases short and J 2 bases short, with 15 bases between. The CDR3 DNA reads TGCAGTGCTAGAAGGCCGGGGTACCCACAAGAGACCCAGTACTTC. It is translated as CSARRPGYPQETQYF.

The V and J genes are TRBV7-2 and TRBJ1-1; D is uncertain. CDR3 length: 14 amino acids. Germline V lookup: CDR1 SGHTA, CDR2 FQGNSA. Deletions cut 4 bases from V and 1 base from J, with 10 bases between. CDR3: CASSSDLRNTEAFF. CDR3 in DNA: TGTGCCAGCAGCTCCGACCTCAGGAACACTGAAGCTTTCTTT.